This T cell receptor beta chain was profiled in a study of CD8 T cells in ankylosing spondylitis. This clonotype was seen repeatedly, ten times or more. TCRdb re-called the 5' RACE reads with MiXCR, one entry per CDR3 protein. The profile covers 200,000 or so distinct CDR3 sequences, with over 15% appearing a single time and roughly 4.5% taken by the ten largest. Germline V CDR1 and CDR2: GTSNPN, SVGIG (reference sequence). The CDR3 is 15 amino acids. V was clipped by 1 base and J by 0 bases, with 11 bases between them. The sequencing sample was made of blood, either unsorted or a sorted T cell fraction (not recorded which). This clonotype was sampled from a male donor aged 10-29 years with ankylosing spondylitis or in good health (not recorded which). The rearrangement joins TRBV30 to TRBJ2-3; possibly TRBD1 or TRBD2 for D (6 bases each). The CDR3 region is CAWSGGAISTDTQYF. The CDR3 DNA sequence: TGTGCCTGGAGTGGGGGGGCGATTAGCACAGATACGCAGTATTTT.